The 12 T cell receptor beta chains presented below share a single source sample, sequenced in a study of blood T cell repertoires in COVID-19. Method: immunoSEQ multiplex PCR; TCRdb's copy keeps in-frame clones and lacks some. The sample carries some 700,000 clones, 70% to 90% recorded once. The material sequenced was peripheral blood. The source is a woman under 30 with acute or convalescent COVID-19.

This chain joins TRBV7-3 and TRBJ2-1; 15 positions agree with TRBD2. V gave up 5 bases and J gave up 0 bases; unmatched junction bases: 8. CDR1 SGHTA and CDR2 FQGTGA come from the germline V gene. This CDR3 has 19 residues. The CDR3 DNA reads TGTGCCAGCAGCCTCGGACTAGCGGGGGGGCCCTACTCCTACAATGAGCAGTTCTTC. This sequence encodes CASSLGLAGGPYSYNEQFF.

The V call is TRBV5-6, the J call TRBJ1-5; TRBD1 agrees at 9 bases. Germline CDR1 SGHDT, CDR2 YYEEEE. V lost 3 bases and J lost 6; bases outside the gene matches: 7. This CDR3 has 15 amino acids. This chain's CDR3 is CASSSAGTGIQPQHF. The CDR3 bases are TGTGCCAGCAGCTCTGCCGGGACAGGGATTCAGCCCCAGCATTTT.

The genes are TRBV6-5 and TRBJ2-3; TRBD2 is a possible D gene (7 bases). The ends were cut back, 6 bases at V and 5 bases at J, with 15 bases in the middle. The length of the CDR3 is 14 residues. Germline V gives CDR1 MNHEY, CDR2 SVGAGI. The CDR3 bases are TGTGCCAGCAGGGAGGGGGGGATTGGAGATACGCAGTATTTT. Protein product: CASREGGIGDTQYF.

V and J are TRBV19 and TRBJ1-1, with a possible D match to TRBD1 (6 bases). The CDR3 extends over 15 amino acids. V gave up 6 bases and J gave up 2 bases, with 16 bases separating them. Germline V gene lookup returns CDR1 LNHDA and CDR2 SQIVND (reference sequence). The DNA for the CDR3 is TGTGCCAGTAGGCCTGACAGGAAGAAAAACACTGAAGCTTTCTTT. This codes for CASRPDRKKNTEAFF.

The V and J genes are TRBV7-8 and TRBJ2-7, with 13 bases that match TRBD2. This CDR3 region has 17 residues. In germline, CDR1 is SGHVS, CDR2 FQNEAQ. V was clipped by 3 bases and J by 7 bases; unmatched bases: 12. As DNA, the CDR3 is TGTGCCAGCAGCTTCCTCGGGACTAGCGGGGCCCAGGAAGAGCAGTACTTC. It is translated as CASSFLGTSGAQEEQYF.

V gene TRBV4-3 combines with J gene TRBJ2-1; 7 nucleotides line up with TRBD1. CDR1 LGHNA and CDR2 YSLEER come from the germline V gene. The CDR3 contains 16 residues. V was clipped by 2 bases and J by 7 bases; unmatched bases: 11. The CDR3 DNA reads as TGCGCCAGCAGCCAAAACCGGGACAGCCCGGTAAATGAGCAGTTCTTC. Protein sequence: CASSQNRDSPVNEQFF.

The V gene is TRBV6-6, the J gene TRBJ2-5; 7 nucleotides match TRBD2. Germline V lookup: CDR1 MNHNY, CDR2 SVGAGI (reference sequence). This CDR3 region has 15 residues. V dropped 6 bases and J dropped 6; count of bases not matched to a gene: 13. In nucleotides, the CDR3 is TGTGCCAGCAGGGCCGGACGGGGGGTCGTACAGACCCAGTACTTC. Translated, it gives CASRAGRGVVQTQYF.

The rearrangement links TRBV7-3 to TRBJ2-6; D remains ambiguous. CDR1 SGHTA and CDR2 FQGTGA come from the germline V gene. V was cut by 8 bases and J by 4 bases, with 12 bases left in between. This CDR3 has 14 residues. Here the CDR3 reads CASSATRGANVLTF. CDR3 nucleotides: TGTGCCAGCTCCGCGACGAGGGGGGCCAACGTCCTGACTTTC. Using reference TRBV7-3 and TRBJ2-6 for the parts outside the CDR3, the full variable domain is GAGVSQTPSNKVTEKGKYVELRCDPISGHTALYWYRQSLGQGPEFLIYFQGTGAADDSGLPNDRFFAVRPEGSVSTLKIQRTERGDSAVYLCASSATRGANVLTFGAGSRLTVL.

CDR3 residues: CASSAPTGRETQYF. CDR3 in DNA: TGCGCCAGCAGCGCGCCTACGGGGAGGGAGACCCAGTACTTC. V usage is TRBV4-1 and J usage is TRBJ2-5; TRBD2 might be the D (6 bases). With 5 bases removed from V and 5 bases from J, the gap between germline ends came to 15 bases. The CDR3 has 14 residues. Germline V lookup: CDR1 MGHRA, CDR2 YSYEKL.

This rearrangement joins TRBV30 to TRBJ1-6; 7 bases map to TRBD1. The CDR3 has 15 amino acids. The V and J ends lost 8 bases and 10 bases, in that order; junction bases with no gene match: 17. Germline V gene sequence: CDR1 GTSNPN, CDR2 SVGIG (reference sequence). CDR3: CAGEVAGGFQSPLHF. In DNA form, the CDR3 reads TGTGCCGGGGAAGTGGCAGGGGGGTTTCAGTCACCCCTCCACTTT.

The V call is TRBV7-6, the J call TRBJ2-3; 13 bases agree with TRBD2. CDR1 is SGHVS and CDR2 is FNYEAQ in the germline V gene. The CDR3 has 20 residues. V trimming: 4 bases; J trimming: 4 bases; junction bases outside the gene matches: 17. The CDR3 coding sequence is TGTGCCAGCAGCTCCGGGGGACTAGCGGGGCCCCTTGGGCTCCCAGATACGCAGTATTTT. It yields the protein CASSSGGLAGPLGLPDTQYF.

The chain has TRBV3-1 (or the pseudogene TRBV3-2) and TRBJ2-1; TRBD1 matches 9 bases. Trimming cost V 0 bases and J 4 bases; bases outside gene matches: 4. The CDR3 sequence is 16 residues long. Germline V lookup: CDR1 LGHDT, CDR2 YNNKEL (reference sequence). CDR3 region: CASSQDPTGGYNEQFF. The CDR3 nucleotides read TGTGCCAGCAGCCAAGATCCGACAGGGGGTTACAATGAGCAGTTCTTC.